This entry is about one T cell receptor beta chain. The target antigen is unknown. The table came from immunoSEQ multiplex PCR; TCRdb's copy has only in-frame clones and leaves some out. The repertoire includes 20,000 to 25,000 clones, 74% of them detected once, and over 9% sits in the top ten. This sample was taken from a study of STAT5B mutations in CD4+ large granular lymphocyte leukemia. For the study at large: The CDR3 'QG' motif was associated with a particular HLA allele among healthy donors. Study-wide findings and caveats: 25% of private leukemic clonotypes occurred rarely in other patients' non-leukemic repertoires. Patient CD4-sorted repertoires stayed more clonal than healthy ones after leukemic-clone removal.

The sample consisted of CD4+ T cells from blood buffy coats. The clonotype originates from a human donor in good health.

CDR3 protein: CASSPLGQGASSGANVLTF. The CDR3 DNA reads TGTGCCAGCTCACCTTTAGGACAGGGGGCTTCGTCTGGGGCCAACGTCCTGACTTTC. V usage is TRBV18 and J usage is TRBJ2-6; TRBD1 aligns across 11 bases. V shed 3 bases, J shed 1 base, and the junction held 8 bases outside the gene matches. There are 19 residues in the CDR3. Germline lookup yields CDR1 KGHSH and CDR2 LQKENI.